The sequence of this T cell receptor (beta chain) was determined in a study of CD8 T cells in ankylosing spondylitis. General study results and limits: Apparently characteristic of ankylosing spondylitis blood was a TCR beta motif (fewer than ten highly homologous variants). Clones that were linked to disease were CD8+ and were relatively rare in peripheral blood. Clones linked to disease were reported to show significant enrichment in matched ankylosing spondylitis synovial fluid.

It was by quantitative 5'-RACE with molecular barcodes that TCR beta libraries were made. TCRdb reanalysed the 5' RACE reads using MiXCR and keeps one entry per CDR3 protein. The top ten clones hold 19% of a sample with 650,000 to 800,000 distinct CDR3 sequences, around 20% of them seen once. For this clonotype: The antigen remains undetermined.

Germline V gives CDR1 MNHEY, CDR2 SMNVEV (reference sequence). The CDR3 has 14 amino acids. Trimming removed 0 bases from V and 3 bases from J, with 9 bases in between. Sequencing was carried out using blood, either unsorted or a sorted T cell fraction (not recorded which). This sequence originates from a male donor with ankylosing spondylitis. The chain combines TRBV27 with TRBJ2-7; D is uncertain. The CDR3, as DNA: TGTGCCAGCAGTTTATCCACCACTGGCTACGAGCAGTACTTC. Its protein product is CASSLSTTGYEQYF.